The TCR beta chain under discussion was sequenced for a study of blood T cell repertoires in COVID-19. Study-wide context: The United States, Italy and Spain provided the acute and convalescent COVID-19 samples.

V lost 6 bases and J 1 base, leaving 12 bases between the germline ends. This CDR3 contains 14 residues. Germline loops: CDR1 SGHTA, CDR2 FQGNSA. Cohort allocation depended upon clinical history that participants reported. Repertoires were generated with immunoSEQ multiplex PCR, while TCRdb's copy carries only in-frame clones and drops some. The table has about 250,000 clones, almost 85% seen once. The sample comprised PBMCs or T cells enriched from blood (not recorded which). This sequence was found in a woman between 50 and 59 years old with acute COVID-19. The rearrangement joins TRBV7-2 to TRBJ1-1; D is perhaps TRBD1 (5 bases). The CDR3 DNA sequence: TGTGCCAGCAGTAGGGGCCTGGGGAACACTGAAGCTTTCTTT. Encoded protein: CASSRGLGNTEAFF. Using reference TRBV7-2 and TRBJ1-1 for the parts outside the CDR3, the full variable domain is GAGVSQSPSNKVTEKGKDVELRCDPISGHTALYWYRQSLGQGLEFLIYFQGNSAPDKSGLPSDRFSAERTGGSVSTLTIQRTQQEDSAVYLCASSRGLGNTEAFFGQGTRLTVV.